These 22 T cell receptor beta chains originate from one sample sequenced in a study of PD-1 blockade in classical Hodgkin lymphoma. After autologous stem cell transplantation all patients relapsed, and prior brentuximab vedotin exposure differed between cohorts. Assay used: immunoSEQ multiplex PCR; TCRdb lists only in-frame clones, some missing. This table holds roughly 60,000 clones, roughly 91% found once. The source was peripheral blood mononuclear cells (PBMCs), collected before the second cycle of nivolumab. These receptors all come from a human donor with classical Hodgkin lymphoma.

The chain joins TRBV4-2 to TRBJ2-1, with TRBD2 matching over 10 bases. This CDR3 has 18 residues. Germline V gene data show CDR1 as LGHNA and CDR2 as YNFKEQ. The V segment lost 0 bases and the J segment 0 bases; nucleotides outside the gene matches: 5. This chain's CDR3 is CASSQDGTSDRSYNEQFF. For the CDR3, the DNA is TGTGCCAGCAGCCAAGATGGGACTAGCGACCGCTCCTACAATGAGCAGTTCTTC.

The CDR3 reads CASGRDFSGNTIYF. CDR3 bases: TGCGCCAGCGGAAGGGATTTCTCTGGAAACACCATATATTTT. The chain carries TRBV5-1 and TRBJ1-3; D ambiguous. The CDR3 runs 14 residues. V was pared by 7 bases and J by 0 bases, with 11 bases between. CDR1 SGHRS and CDR2 YFSETQ come from the germline V gene.

The chain recombines TRBV10-3 with TRBJ2-3; maybe TRBD1 (8 bases). The germline V gene encodes CDR1 ENHRY and CDR2 SYGVKD. V lost 3 bases and J 2 bases, leaving 12 bases between the germline ends. The CDR3 has 15 amino acids. This CDR3 is CAISEQGGATDTQYF. The DNA for the CDR3 is TGTGCCATCAGTGAACAGGGGGGGGCCACAGATACGCAGTATTTT.

This clone appeared a single time. The chain couples TRBV6-5 to TRBJ2-3; possible D gene TRBD2, 7 bases. The germline CDR1 and CDR2 sequences are MNHEY and SVGAGI. V shed 6 bases and J shed 2 bases, with 15 bases lying between them. CDR3 length: 15 amino acids. The CDR3 sequence: CASRRLGGATDTQYF. In nucleotides, the CDR3 is TGTGCCAGCAGACGTCTAGGGGGGGCCACAGATACGCAGTATTTT.

V and J are TRBV7-9 and TRBJ2-3, with D perhaps assigned TRBD1 or TRBD2 (5 bases each). The CDR3 loop spans 15 amino acids. Germline values: CDR1 SEHNR, CDR2 FQNEAQ (reference sequence). Trimming removed 4 bases at V and 2 bases at J, with 13 bases between. The CDR3 DNA sequence: TGTGCCAGCAGCTACCGGGGCCGAAACACAGATACGCAGTATTTT. Encoded protein: CASSYRGRNTDTQYF.

A few counts support this clone. The V call is TRBV6-6, the J call TRBJ1-4; 8 bases map to TRBD1. This CDR3 region has 14 residues. Per germline, CDR1 MNHNY and CDR2 SVGAGI (reference sequence). V lost 5 bases, J lost 8 bases, and 7 bases stayed unmatched. The CDR3 here is CASSMTGESEKLFF. The CDR3, as DNA: TGTGCCAGCAGTATGACAGGGGAGAGCGAAAAACTGTTTTTT.

The J gene is TRBJ1-2, the V gene TRBV5-1; D is ambiguous. V dropped 5 bases and J dropped 2 bases, with 10 bases sitting between them. CDR1 and CDR2 from the germline V gene are SGHRS and YFSETQ. The CDR3 extends over 13 amino acids. The CDR3 sequence is CASSSVGNYGYTF. The CDR3 bases are TGCGCCAGCAGTTCAGTTGGGAACTATGGCTACACCTTC.

The chain has TRBV6-6 and TRBJ1-4; D is ambiguous. V was trimmed by 0 bases and J by 0 bases, leaving 8 bases between them. CDR3 size: 16 residues. Per the germline V gene, CDR1 is MNHNY and CDR2 is SVGAGI (reference sequence). The CDR3 is CASSYSADATNEKLFF. The CDR3 DNA follows: TGTGCCAGCAGTTACTCGGCTGACGCAACTAATGAAAAACTGTTTTTT.

This clone was found once. Written as DNA, the CDR3 is TGTGCCAGCAGCGCCGTATCAGGGAGGACCACTGAAGCTTTCTTT. It specifies CASSAVSGRTTEAFF. The chain is built from TRBV7-9 and TRBJ1-1; D possibly corresponds to TRBD1 (5 bases). The CDR3 length is 15 residues. V dropped 5 bases and J dropped 4 bases, with 17 bases sitting between them. Germline CDR1 is SEHNR and CDR2 is FQNEAQ (reference sequence).

The chain carries TRBV5-1 and TRBJ2-7, with D maybe TRBD1 (5 bases). V was pared by 2 bases and J by 6 bases, with 24 bases between. CDR1 is SGHRS, CDR2 YFSETQ, per germline. The CDR3 is made up of 17 amino acids. The CDR3 DNA reads TGCGCCAGCAGCTTCCTTCCCTTGAAGCAGGGCTGGGTCGAGCAGTACTTC. It translates to CASSFLPLKQGWVEQYF.

V gene TRBV6-5 combines with J gene TRBJ1-1; unclear D gene. The germline gives CDR1 MNHEY, CDR2 SVGAGI. With 4 bases removed from V and 11 bases from J, the gap between germline ends came to 11 bases. This CDR3 spans 11 amino acids. This chain's CDR3 is CASSSPNGAFF. The CDR3 bases are TGTGCCAGCAGTTCCCCTAACGGGGCTTTCTTT.

In regard to this clone: A read error may produce the germline difference seen at one junction end. V usage is TRBV15 and J usage is TRBJ2-1; D remains unclear. Germline V gene sequence: CDR1 LNHNV, CDR2 YYDKDF (reference sequence). CDR3 length: 12 amino acids. The CDR3 here is CATRRGRSEQFF. CDR3 coding DNA: TGTGCCACCAGGAGAGGACGGAGTGAGCAGTTCTTC. The whole variable domain, remainder taken from reference TRBV15 and TRBJ2-1, is DAMVIQNPRYQVTQFGKPVTLSCSQTLNHNVMYWYQQKSSQAPKLLFHYYDKDFNNEADTPDNFQSRRPNTSFCFLDIRSPGLGDTAMYLCATRRGRSEQFFGPGTRLTVL.

This chain connects TRBV7-2 to TRBJ1-5; D is perhaps TRBD1 (5 bases). Trimming took 4 bases from V and 7 from J, leaving 11 bases between them. The V gene's germline CDR1 is SGHTA and CDR2 FQGNSA. There are 13 residues in the CDR3. CDR3 region: CASSSGGGQPQHF. The CDR3 nucleotides are TGTGCCAGCAGCTCCGGCGGGGGACAGCCCCAGCATTTT.

CDR3 loop: CASSPRQTSPLHF. In DNA form, the CDR3 reads TGTGCCAGCTCACCACGGCAGACATCACCCCTCCACTTT. The V and J genes are TRBV18 and TRBJ1-6; D is ambiguous. The germline V gene encodes CDR1 KGHSH and CDR2 LQKENI. The CDR3 length is 13 residues. Deletions cut 1 base from V and 10 bases from J, with 8 bases between.

The rearrangement joins TRBV5-1 to TRBJ2-3; maybe TRBD2 (5 bases). In germline, CDR1 is SGHRS, CDR2 YFSETQ. Trimming pared 3 bases from V and 2 bases from J, leaving 13 bases between. This CDR3 comprises 15 residues. CDR3 nucleotides: TGCGCCAGCAGCTCCCTACTAGAGGCCACAGATACGCAGTATTTT. It encodes CASSSLLEATDTQYF.

This clone was recorded a few times. The chain couples TRBV6-5 to TRBJ1-4, with D hard to call. Trimming took off 6 bases at V and 5 bases at J, with 10 bases between the two ends. Germline-derived CDR1 and CDR2 are MNHEY and SVGAGI. The CDR3 covers 13 residues. DNA for the CDR3: TGTGCCAGCAGGGCATACTCAAATGAAAAACTGTTTTTT. Protein product: CASRAYSNEKLFF.

The J gene is TRBJ2-5, the V gene TRBV5-1, with 10 bases identical to TRBD2. Unmatched junction bases numbered 4, after V lost 4 bases and J lost 1 base. This CDR3 comprises 15 residues. The V gene's germline CDR1 is SGHRS and CDR2 YFSETQ. The CDR3 nucleotides read TGCGCCAGCAGCGCGAGCGGGGGGGTCCAAGAGACCCAGTACTTC. This translates into CASSASGGVQETQYF.

V is TRBV5-1 and J is TRBJ2-2, with TRBD1 identical over 7 bases. The V segment lost 6 bases and the J segment 4 bases; nucleotides outside the gene matches: 6. CDR1 is SGHRS and CDR2 is YFSETQ in the germline V gene. The CDR3 consists of 14 residues. Here the CDR3 DNA reads TGCGCCAGCAAGAGGGACAGCGGCACCGGGGAGCTGTTTTTT. Its translation is CASKRDSGTGELFF.

The chain has TRBV5-1 and TRBJ1-1; D possibly corresponds to TRBD1 (5 bases). V gave up 0 bases and J gave up 4 bases, with 10 bases separating them. CDR1 is SGHRS and CDR2 is YFSETQ in the germline V gene. The CDR3 extends over 14 amino acids. This CDR3 is CASSLETVGTEAFF. As DNA, the CDR3 is TGCGCCAGCAGCTTGGAGACAGTAGGCACTGAAGCTTTCTTT.

The rearrangement joins TRBV7-8 to TRBJ2-1; D is undetermined. Trimming took 6 bases from V and 0 from J, leaving 6 bases between them. This CDR3 has 13 amino acids. Germline lookup yields CDR1 SGHVS and CDR2 FQNEAQ. CDR3 amino acids: CASRASSYNEQFF. The DNA for the CDR3 is TGTGCCAGCAGAGCGAGCTCCTACAATGAGCAGTTCTTC. The entire variable domain, with the rest obtained from reference TRBV7-8 and TRBJ2-1, is as follows: GAGVSQSPRYKVAKRGQDVALRCDPISGHVSLFWYQQALGQGPEFLTYFQNEAQLDKSGLPSDRFFAERPEGSVSTLKIQRTQQEDSAVYLCASRASSYNEQFFGPGTRLTVL.

The chain employs TRBV18 and TRBJ1-2, with 7 nucleotides matching TRBD1. V shed 9 bases and J 2 bases; nucleotides not matched to a gene: 9. This CDR3 contains 14 residues. Germline V gives CDR1 KGHSH, CDR2 LQKENI. DNA of the CDR3: TGTGCCAGTCGCCGGGACAGTCAAAACTATGGCTACACCTTC. This gives the protein CASRRDSQNYGYTF.

The chain links TRBV2 to TRBJ2-2; 7 bases fit TRBD2. The CDR3 covers 14 residues. V shed 4 bases, J shed 6 bases, and the junction held 5 bases outside the gene matches. Per the germline V gene, CDR1 is SNHLY and CDR2 is FYNNEI. The CDR3 sequence: CASSGEGMSGELFF. CDR3 bases: TGTGCCAGCAGTGGGGAGGGGATGTCCGGGGAGCTGTTTTTT. Variable domain in full (rest from reference TRBV2 and TRBJ2-2): EPEVTQTPSHQVTQMGQEVILRCVPISNHLYFYWYRQILGQKVEFLVSFYNNEISEKSEIFDDQFSVERPDGSNFTLKIRSTKLEDSAMYFCASSGEGMSGELFFGEGSRLTVL.